Below are 12 T cell receptor beta chains sequenced from a single sample in a study of T cell repertoires in cytomegalovirus infection. These TCRs are of unknown antigen specificity. TCRdb re-called the reads through MiXCR, storing one row per CDR3 protein. The table records approximately 110,000 distinct CDR3 sequences, over 40% of them present only once. The source was CD8+ T cells from cultured PBMCs, collected from culture after CMV antigen stimulation. Receptor source: a human donor in good health (CMV status not recorded). Some clones in this sample may be carry-over from other donors' samples.

The sample holds one count of this clonotype. The rearrangement joins TRBV7-8 to TRBJ1-5; D is unclear. CDR3 length: 17 residues. V lost 4 bases and J lost 0, with 16 bases in between. Germline loops: CDR1 SGHVS, CDR2 FQNEAQ. DNA of the CDR3: TGTGCCAGCAGCTGGCCGGACGGAATCGATAGCAATCAGCCCCAGCATTTT. Amino acid sequence: CASSWPDGIDSNQPQHF.

This clonotype was detected a few times. The rearrangement uses TRBV2 and TRBJ2-5, with a weak D call TRBD1 (5 bases). The V gene's germline CDR1 is SNHLY and CDR2 FYNNEI. This CDR3 spans 13 amino acids. V lost 6 bases and J lost 1, with 9 bases in between. CDR3 region: CASRSRVQETQYF. The CDR3 DNA is TGTGCCAGCAGAAGCAGGGTCCAAGAGACCCAGTACTTC.

This clonotype has just a few counts. The chain carries TRBV29-1 and TRBJ2-1, with D perhaps matching TRBD1 (6 bases). In germline, CDR1 is SQVTM, CDR2 ANQGSEA. There are 16 residues in the CDR3. The V gene lost 1 base and the J gene lost 3 bases, with 16 bases spanning the gap. CDR3 DNA sequence: TGCAGCGTTGAAGGCGGACCCAGGGGCGGCTACAATGAGCAGTTCTTC. Protein sequence: CSVEGGPRGGYNEQFF.

A single count supports this clonotype. The V and J genes are TRBV11-3 and TRBJ1-3, with a tentative D call TRBD1 (5 bases). Trimming removed 6 bases at V and 3 bases at J, with 18 bases between. The CDR3 spans 16 residues. Germline V lookup: CDR1 SGHNT, CDR2 YENEEA. CDR3 residues: CASRRPRGGNGNTIYF. In nucleotides, the CDR3 is TGTGCCAGCAGACGACCCCGGGGGGGGAATGGAAACACCATATATTTT.

This sequence joins TRBV7-9 and TRBJ1-2; D may be TRBD1 (5 bases). V lost 5 bases to trimming and J lost 2 bases, with 9 bases between them. The CDR3 runs to 13 residues. Per germline, CDR1 SEHNR and CDR2 FQNEAQ (reference sequence). The CDR3 protein is CASSPGRNYGYTF. The CDR3 DNA reads TGTGCCAGCAGCCCGGGACGGAACTATGGCTACACCTTC.

The genes are TRBV7-2 and TRBJ2-3; 13 bases align to TRBD2. CDR3 length equals 20 residues. Germline V CDR1 and CDR2: SGHTA, FQGNSA. The trim removed 2 bases at V and 3 bases at J, leaving 14 bases unmatched. For the CDR3, the DNA is TGTGCCAGCAGCTTAATACCTACTAGCGGGGGGGCCGTAGGGACAGATACGCAGTATTTT. This sequence encodes CASSLIPTSGGAVGTDTQYF.

This clonotype was found a few times. The chain has TRBV2 and TRBJ2-3; D unresolved. CDR3 length: 13 residues. Deletions cut 7 bases from V and 2 bases from J, with 10 bases between. From germline, CDR1 is SNHLY and CDR2 FYNNEI. CDR3 region: CASKTYPTDTQYF. The CDR3 nucleotides read TGTGCCAGCAAAACATACCCCACAGATACGCAGTATTTT.

V usage is TRBV28 and J usage is TRBJ2-3; TRBD2 agrees at 8 bases. V lost 3 bases to trimming and J lost 3 bases; unmatched junction nucleotides: 14. The germline gives CDR1 MDHEN, CDR2 SYDVKM. CDR3 length: 18 residues. CDR3: CASSFPPPSSGSTDTQYF. CDR3 bases: TGTGCCAGCAGTTTCCCCCCTCCCTCGAGCGGGAGTACAGATACGCAGTATTTT.

This clonotype was seen a single time. V and J are TRBV28 and TRBJ2-7, with D uncertain. Trimming stripped 5 bases from V and 6 bases from J, with 8 bases between. The CDR3 is 11 amino acids. CDR1 is MDHEN and CDR2 is SYDVKM in the germline V gene. The CDR3 DNA follows: TGTGCCAGCAGTCCGGACGGCGAGCAGTACTTC. Translation gives CASSPDGEQYF. Looking up the rest from reference TRBV28 and TRBJ2-7 gives the full variable domain: DVKVTQSSRYLVKRTGEKVFLECVQDMDHENMFWYRQDPGLGLRLIYFSYDVKMKEKGDIPEGYSVSREKKERFSLILESASTNQTSMYLCASSPDGEQYFGPGTRLTVT.

In its sample, this clonotype was seen many times. The chain uses TRBV25-1 and TRBJ2-2; D is perhaps TRBD2 (6 bases). The CDR3 is 14 amino acids. Deletions cut 5 bases from V and 8 bases from J, with 15 bases between. Germline V gene sequence: CDR1 MGHDK, CDR2 SYGVNS. The CDR3 sequence: CASSQGGSGGELFF. The CDR3 DNA follows: TGTGCCAGCAGTCAGGGAGGCTCTGGAGGGGAGCTGTTTTTT.

This clonotype appeared a few times. The chain joins TRBV7-4 to TRBJ2-5, with a weak D call TRBD2 (6 bases). The CDR3 runs to 15 residues. V lost 5 bases and J 9 bases, leaving 22 bases between the germline ends. The V gene's germline CDR1 is SGHVT and CDR2 SQSDAQ. Written as DNA, the CDR3 is TGTGCCAGCAGCCCTCCGACTGGGACGGGAGACGCCCAGTACTTC. Translating gives CASSPPTGTGDAQYF.

The chain uses TRBV6-8 and TRBJ1-1; no reliable D call. Germline CDR1 is MNHGY and CDR2 is SAAAGT. The CDR3 has 15 residues. V lost 0 bases, J lost 5 bases, and 13 bases lay in between. CDR3 coding DNA: TGTGCCAGCAGTTACTCGACCGTGGGATGGACTGAAGCTTTCTTT. The encoded protein is CASSYSTVGWTEAFF.